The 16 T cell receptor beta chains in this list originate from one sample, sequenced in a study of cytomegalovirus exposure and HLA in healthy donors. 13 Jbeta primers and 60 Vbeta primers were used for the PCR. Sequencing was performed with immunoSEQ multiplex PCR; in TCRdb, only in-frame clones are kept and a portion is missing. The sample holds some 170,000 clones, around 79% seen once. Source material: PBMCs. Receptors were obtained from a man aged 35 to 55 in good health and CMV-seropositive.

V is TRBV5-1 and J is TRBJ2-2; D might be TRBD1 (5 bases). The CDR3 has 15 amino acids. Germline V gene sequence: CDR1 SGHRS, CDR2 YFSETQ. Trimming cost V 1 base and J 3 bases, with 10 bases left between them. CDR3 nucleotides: TGCGCCAGCAGCTTGCAACAGGCCGACACCGGGGAGCTGTTTTTT. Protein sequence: CASSLQQADTGELFF. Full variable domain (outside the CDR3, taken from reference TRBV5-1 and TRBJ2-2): KAGVTQTPRYLIKTRGQQVTLSCSPISGHRSVSWYQQTPGQGLQFLFEYFSETQRNKGNFPGRFSGRQFSNSRSEMNVSTLELGDSALYLCASSLQQADTGELFFGEGSRLTVL.

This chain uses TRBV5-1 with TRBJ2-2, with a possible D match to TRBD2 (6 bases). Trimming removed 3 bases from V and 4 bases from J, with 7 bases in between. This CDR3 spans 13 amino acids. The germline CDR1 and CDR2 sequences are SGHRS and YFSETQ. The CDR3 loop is CASSSGGTGELFF. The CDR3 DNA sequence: TGCGCCAGCAGCTCCGGGGGCACCGGGGAGCTGTTTTTT.

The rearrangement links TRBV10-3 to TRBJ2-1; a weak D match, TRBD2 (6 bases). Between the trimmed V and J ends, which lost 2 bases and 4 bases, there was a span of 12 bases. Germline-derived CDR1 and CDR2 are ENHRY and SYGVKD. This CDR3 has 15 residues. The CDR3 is CAISEREERYNEQFF. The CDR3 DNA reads TGTGCCATCAGTGAGAGGGAGGAGCGGTACAATGAGCAGTTCTTC.

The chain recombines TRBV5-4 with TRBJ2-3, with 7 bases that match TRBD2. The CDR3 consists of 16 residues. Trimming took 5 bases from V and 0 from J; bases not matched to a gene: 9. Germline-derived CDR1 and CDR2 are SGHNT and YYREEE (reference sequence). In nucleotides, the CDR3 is TGTGCCAGCAGGGGGGGGAGCGGGGTTAGCACAGATACGCAGTATTTT. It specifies CASRGGSGVSTDTQYF.

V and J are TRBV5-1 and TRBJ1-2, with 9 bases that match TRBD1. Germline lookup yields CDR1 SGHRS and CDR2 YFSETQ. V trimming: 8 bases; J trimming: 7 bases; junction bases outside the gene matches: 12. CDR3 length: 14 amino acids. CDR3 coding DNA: TGCGCCAGTTCCTTGGGACAGGGAACTGGTGGCTACACCTTC. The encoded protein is CASSLGQGTGGYTF.

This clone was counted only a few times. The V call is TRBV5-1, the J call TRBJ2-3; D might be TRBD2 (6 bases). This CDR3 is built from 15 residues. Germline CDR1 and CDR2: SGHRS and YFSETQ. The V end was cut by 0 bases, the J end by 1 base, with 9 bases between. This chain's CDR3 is CASSLVGGRTDTQYF. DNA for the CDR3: TGCGCCAGCAGCTTGGTGGGAGGTCGCACAGATACGCAGTATTTT.

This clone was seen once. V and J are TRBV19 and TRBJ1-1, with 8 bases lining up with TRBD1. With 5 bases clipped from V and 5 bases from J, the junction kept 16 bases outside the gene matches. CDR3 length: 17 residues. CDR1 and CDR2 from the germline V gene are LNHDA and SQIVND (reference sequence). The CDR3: CASSPGTPWGTGTEAFF. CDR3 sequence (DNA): TGTGCCAGTAGTCCCGGGACTCCCTGGGGGACAGGTACTGAAGCTTTCTTT.

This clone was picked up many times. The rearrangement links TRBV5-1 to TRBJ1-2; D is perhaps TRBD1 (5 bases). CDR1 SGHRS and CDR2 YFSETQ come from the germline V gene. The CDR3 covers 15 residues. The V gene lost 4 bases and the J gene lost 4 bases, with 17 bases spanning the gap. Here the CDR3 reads CASSRELGASYGYTF. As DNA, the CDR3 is TGCGCCAGCAGCCGCGAGCTAGGGGCGAGCTATGGCTACACCTTC.

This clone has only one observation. Here the CDR3 DNA reads TGTGCCAGCAGTTCCGGACAGTTCTCTGGAAACACCATATATTTT. It yields the protein CASSSGQFSGNTIYF. This chain links TRBV28 with TRBJ1-3; a possible D gene is TRBD1 (6 bases). The CDR3 has 15 residues. CDR1 is MDHEN, CDR2 SYDVKM, per germline. V lost 4 bases, J lost 0 bases, and 10 bases lay in between.

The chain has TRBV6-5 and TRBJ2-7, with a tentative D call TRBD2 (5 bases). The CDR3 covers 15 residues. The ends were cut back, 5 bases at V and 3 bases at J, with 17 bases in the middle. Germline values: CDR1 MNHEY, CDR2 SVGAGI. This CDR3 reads CASSGNEGRNYEQYF. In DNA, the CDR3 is TGTGCCAGCAGTGGGAACGAGGGTCGGAACTACGAGCAGTACTTC.

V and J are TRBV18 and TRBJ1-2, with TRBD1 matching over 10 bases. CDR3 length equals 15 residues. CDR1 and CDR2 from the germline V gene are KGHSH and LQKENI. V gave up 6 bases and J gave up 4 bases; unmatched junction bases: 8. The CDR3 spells CASSPAGTGVYGYTF. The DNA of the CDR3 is TGTGCCAGCTCGCCGGCCGGGACAGGGGTCTATGGCTACACCTTC.

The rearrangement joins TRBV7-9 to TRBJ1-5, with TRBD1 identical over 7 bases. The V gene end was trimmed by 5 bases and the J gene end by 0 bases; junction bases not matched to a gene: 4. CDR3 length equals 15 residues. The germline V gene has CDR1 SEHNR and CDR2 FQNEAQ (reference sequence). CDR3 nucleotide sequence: TGTGCCAGCAGCCACACAGGGGATAGCAATCAGCCCCAGCATTTT. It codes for CASSHTGDSNQPQHF. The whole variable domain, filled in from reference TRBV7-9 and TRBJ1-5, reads DTGVSQNPRHKITKRGQNVTFRCDPISEHNRLYWYRQTLGQGPEFLTYFQNEAQLEKSRLLSDRFSAERPKGSFSTLEIQRTEQGDSAMYLCASSHTGDSNQPQHFGDGTRLSIL.

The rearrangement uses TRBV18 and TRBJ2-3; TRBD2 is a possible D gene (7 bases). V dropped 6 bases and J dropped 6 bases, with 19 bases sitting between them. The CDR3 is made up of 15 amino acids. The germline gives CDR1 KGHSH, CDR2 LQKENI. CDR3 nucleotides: TGTGCCAGCTCGCCGTTCGAGGGGGGGCCGGATACGCAGTATTTT. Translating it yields CASSPFEGGPDTQYF.

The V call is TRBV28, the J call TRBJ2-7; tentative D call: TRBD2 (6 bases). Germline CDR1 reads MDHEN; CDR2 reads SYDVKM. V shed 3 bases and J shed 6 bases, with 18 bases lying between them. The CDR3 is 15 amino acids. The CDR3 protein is CASSLAGRNLGEQYF. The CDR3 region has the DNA TGTGCCAGCAGTTTGGCGGGGAGAAACCTGGGCGAGCAGTACTTC. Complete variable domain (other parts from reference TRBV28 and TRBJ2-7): DVKVTQSSRYLVKRTGEKVFLECVQDMDHENMFWYRQDPGLGLRLIYFSYDVKMKEKGDIPEGYSVSREKKERFSLILESASTNQTSMYLCASSLAGRNLGEQYFGPGTRLTVT.

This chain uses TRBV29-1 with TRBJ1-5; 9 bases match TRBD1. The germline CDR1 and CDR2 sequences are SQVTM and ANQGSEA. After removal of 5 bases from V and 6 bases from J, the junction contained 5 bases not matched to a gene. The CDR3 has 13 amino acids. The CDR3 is CSVKTTGGQPQHF. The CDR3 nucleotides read TGCAGCGTTAAAACGACAGGGGGTCAGCCCCAGCATTTT.

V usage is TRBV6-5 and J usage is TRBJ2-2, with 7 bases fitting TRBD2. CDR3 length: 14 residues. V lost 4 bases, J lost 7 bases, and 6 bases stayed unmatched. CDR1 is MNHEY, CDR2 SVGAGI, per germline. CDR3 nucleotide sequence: TGTGCCAGCAGTTCCCTCGGGAGGAGCGGGGAGCTGTTTTTT. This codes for CASSSLGRSGELFF.